Shown below are 29 T cell receptor beta chains from a single sample sequenced in a study of T cells after yellow fever vaccination. MiXCR, run by TCRdb on the 5' RACE reads, gives a single entry per CDR3 protein. The table records a few hundred thousand distinct CDR3 sequences, less than 20% of them present only once. The sample consisted of PBMCs, taken roughly 5 days after the first yellow fever vaccination. The source is a man aged 18 to 35 who received the YFV17D yellow fever vaccine.

This clonotype has only a few counts. The chain couples TRBV5-1 to TRBJ2-1; 8 bases are a match to TRBD1. CDR3 size: 12 residues. Germline V gives CDR1 SGHRS, CDR2 YFSETQ. Trimming removed 2 bases from V and 8 bases from J; junction bases left unmatched: 0. CDR3 in DNA: TGCGCCAGCAGCTTACAGGGGGATGAGCAGTTCTTC. This gives the protein CASSLQGDEQFF.

This clonotype was recorded a few times. This sequence joins TRBV7-9 and TRBJ1-4; no firm D call. V lost 5 bases, J lost 4 bases, and 11 bases lay in between. Per the germline V gene, CDR1 is SEHNR and CDR2 is FQNEAQ (reference sequence). The CDR3 spans 14 residues. CDR3 nucleotide sequence: TGTGCCAGCAGCGTTGACGCCGGTAATGAAAAACTGTTTTTT. Translation gives CASSVDAGNEKLFF.

This clonotype was counted many times. This rearrangement joins TRBV12-3 or TRBV12-4 to TRBJ1-4; D gene ambiguous. The CDR3 runs 15 residues. Trimming removed 2 bases from V and 4 bases from J, with 11 bases in between. The CDR3 region is CASSLSPGLNEKLFF. As DNA, the CDR3 is TGTGCCAGCAGTTTATCCCCGGGCCTTAATGAAAAACTGTTTTTT.

This clonotype was seen more than once but under ten times. The rearrangement joins TRBV7-2 to TRBJ2-3, with a weak D call TRBD2 (5 bases). The CDR3 is made up of 14 amino acids. Germline CDR1 SGHTA, CDR2 FQGNSA. V was pared by 3 bases and J by 4 bases, with 11 bases between. CDR3 amino acids: CASSFGVIADTQYF. The CDR3 region has the DNA TGTGCCAGCAGCTTCGGGGTAATCGCAGATACGCAGTATTTT.

This chain connects TRBV4-1 to TRBJ2-7; 9 positions agree with TRBD1. Germline CDR1 is MGHRA and CDR2 is YSYEKL. The CDR3 consists of 15 residues. The V segment lost 5 bases and the J segment 2 bases; nucleotides outside the gene matches: 7. The CDR3 sequence is CASSEKDRGAYEQYF. DNA for the CDR3: TGCGCCAGCAGCGAGAAGGACAGGGGCGCCTACGAGCAGTACTTC.

This clonotype appeared many times. The chain has TRBV7-9 and TRBJ1-1, with D tentatively TRBD1 (5 bases). CDR1 is SEHNR, CDR2 FQNEAQ, per germline (reference sequence). The V and J ends lost 5 bases and 1 base respectively, with 11 bases between them. This CDR3 has 14 residues. DNA of the CDR3: TGTGCCAGCAGCGAGATCGGGGGGAACACTGAAGCTTTCTTT. It encodes CASSEIGGNTEAFF.

This chain uses TRBV7-9 with TRBJ2-1, with 10 bases identical to TRBD2. Trimming at V came to 0 bases and at J to 9 bases, leaving 2 bases not matched to a gene. Germline values: CDR1 SEHNR, CDR2 FQNEAQ (reference sequence). CDR3 size: 14 residues. DNA of the CDR3: TGTGCCAGCAGCTTAGCGCTAGCGGGGGTTGAGCAGTTCTTC. It encodes CASSLALAGVEQFF.

This clonotype was seen a few times. V is TRBV5-1 and J is TRBJ1-1; D may be TRBD1 (5 bases). Trimming left V 3 bases short and J 0 bases short, with 9 bases between. CDR1 and CDR2 (germline): SGHRS, YFSETQ. The CDR3 loop spans 14 amino acids. The CDR3 is CASSSLQVNTEAFF. The CDR3 DNA follows: TGCGCCAGCAGCTCCCTACAGGTGAACACTGAAGCTTTCTTT.

This clonotype has more than one count but fewer than ten. The J gene is TRBJ2-7, the V gene TRBV9; no definite D call. This CDR3 is built from 15 residues. V dropped 4 bases and J dropped 0 bases, with 14 bases sitting between them. The V gene's germline CDR1 is SGDLS and CDR2 YYNGEE. In nucleotides, the CDR3 is TGTGCCAGCAGCACCCCGACGGTTTGCTCCTACGAGCAGTACGTC. Amino acids: CASSTPTVCSYEQYV.

The CDR3 is CAIRDGPSETQYF. The DNA for the CDR3 is TGTGCCATCAGGGACGGACCAAGCGAGACCCAGTACTTC. The chain recombines TRBV10-3 with TRBJ2-5; D not certain. The germline gives CDR1 ENHRY, CDR2 SYGVKD. The CDR3 totals 13 residues. V lost 6 bases and J lost 5, with 13 bases in between.

For this clonotype: This may be a read error: a much more frequent sequence differs by one nucleotide. The chain employs TRBV10-2 and TRBJ1-6; 7 bases fit TRBD1. The CDR3 covers 14 residues. Looked up from germline, CDR1 is WSHSY and CDR2 is SAAADI. The CDR3 reads CASSRQGINTPLHF. The CDR3 region has the DNA TGCGCCAGCAGCCGACAGGGAATTAATACACCCCTCCACTTT.

This clonotype has only a few counts. The rearrangement joins TRBV12-3 or TRBV12-4 to TRBJ2-1; D ambiguous. CDR3 size: 12 residues. The ends were cut back, 6 bases at V and 5 bases at J, with 8 bases in the middle. The CDR3 region has the DNA TGTGCCAGCAGCCCTGACGACAATGAGCAGTTCTTC. This encodes CASSPDDNEQFF.

This chain joins TRBV19 and TRBJ2-7; D is possibly TRBD1 or TRBD2 (5 bases each). The V gene's germline CDR1 is LNHDA and CDR2 SQIVND (reference sequence). CDR3 length: 13 residues. V lost 5 bases, J lost 4 bases, and 12 bases lay in between. CDR3 residues: CASSLGESYEQYF. In DNA, the CDR3 is TGTGCCAGTAGTCTAGGGGAGTCTTACGAGCAGTACTTC.

In DNA, the CDR3 is TGTGCCAGCAGCTTTTTAGGCGGGGGGCGGTTTCGGGAGACCCAGTACTTC. This gives the protein CASSFLGGGRFRETQYF. The chain employs TRBV7-2 and TRBJ2-5; TRBD2 agrees at 8 bases. Germline values: CDR1 SGHTA, CDR2 FQGNSA. The CDR3 covers 17 residues. Unmatched junction bases numbered 14, after V lost 3 bases and J lost 5 bases.

The DNA for the CDR3 is TGCGCCAGCAGCATGAATCCCGAAGGGACAGATACGCAGTATTTT. Amino acids: CASSMNPEGTDTQYF. The chain has TRBV5-1 and TRBJ2-3; no clear D. In germline, CDR1 is SGHRS, CDR2 YFSETQ. Trimming stripped 4 bases from V and 3 bases from J, with 15 bases between. The CDR3 spans 15 residues.

This clonotype turned up a few times. This chain links TRBV20-1 with TRBJ1-1; D perhaps matches TRBD1 (5 bases). Trimming removed 5 bases at V and 8 bases at J, with 18 bases between. The CDR3 sequence is 13 residues long. CDR1 and CDR2 (germline): DFQATT, SNEGSKA (reference sequence). In nucleotides, the CDR3 is TGCAGTGCTTTCGGGGCTCCCGGATCCGAAGCTTTCTTT. It translates to CSAFGAPGSEAFF.

This clonotype turned up a few times. CDR3 protein: CASSPGGRRGEQFF. Written as DNA, the CDR3 is TGTGCCAGCTCCCCGGGTGGGAGGCGTGGCGAGCAGTTCTTC. The genes are TRBV18 and TRBJ2-1, with a weak D call TRBD2 (6 bases). The CDR3 has 14 residues. Trimming removed 6 bases at V and 10 bases at J, with 19 bases between. Per germline, CDR1 KGHSH and CDR2 LQKENI.

This clonotype has more than one count but fewer than ten. V gene TRBV11-2 combines with J gene TRBJ2-2, with D possibly TRBD2 on 6 matching bases. The ends were cut back, 5 bases at V and 4 bases at J, with 11 bases in the middle. The CDR3 sequence is 14 residues long. Germline assignment: CDR1 SGHAT and CDR2 FQNNGV. The CDR3 loop reads CASSLRGTTGELFF. As DNA, the CDR3 is TGTGCCAGCAGCCTCCGGGGGACCACCGGGGAGCTGTTTTTT.

This clonotype came up a few times. The rearrangement uses TRBV20-1 and TRBJ2-5; 14 bases align to TRBD2. This CDR3 spans 15 amino acids. Germline V CDR1 and CDR2: DFQATT, SNEGSKA (reference sequence). The J segment lost 5 bases and the V segment lost 0 bases, leaving 2 bases of the junction unmatched. In DNA form, the CDR3 reads TGCAGTGCTAGAGATCGGACTAGCGGGGGGGAGACCCAGTACTTC. Translation gives CSARDRTSGGETQYF.

This clonotype was observed a few times. V usage is TRBV7-2 and J usage is TRBJ2-7; 9 positions agree with TRBD1. Germline CDR1 and CDR2: SGHTA and FQGNSA. Trimming removed 5 bases from V and 3 bases from J; junction bases left unmatched: 5. This CDR3 comprises 14 residues. For the CDR3, the DNA is TGTGCCAGCAGCCGGACAGGGGCGGACTACGAGCAGTACTTC. It is translated as CASSRTGADYEQYF.

The table lists this clonotype with a count of one. The chain joins TRBV29-1 to TRBJ2-7, with no clear D. In germline, CDR1 is SQVTM, CDR2 ANQGSEA. Trimming pared 7 bases from V and 2 bases from J, leaving 15 bases between. The CDR3 runs to 13 residues. CDR3 loop: CSGDDIRTYEQYF. The DNA of the CDR3 is TGCAGCGGTGACGATATAAGGACCTACGAGCAGTACTTC.

The V and J genes are TRBV7-6 and TRBJ1-2; D uncertain. V was trimmed by 1 base and J by 8 bases, leaving 14 bases between them. This CDR3 is built from 14 residues. CDR1 SGHVS and CDR2 FNYEAQ come from the germline V gene. The CDR3, as DNA: TGTGCCAGCAGCTTAGGGACGGACGTGGGGGGCTACACCTTC. Protein product: CASSLGTDVGGYTF.

This clonotype was seen a handful of times. This CDR3 reads CASSSYQANTDTQYF. The CDR3 region has the DNA TGTGCCAGCAGTTCGTACCAAGCCAACACAGATACGCAGTATTTT. The chain uses TRBV27 and TRBJ2-3; D remains ambiguous. CDR1 MNHEY and CDR2 SMNVEV come from the germline V gene (reference sequence). This CDR3 comprises 15 residues. V was shortened by 4 bases and J by 2 bases, with 13 bases between the two germline ends.

This clonotype was seen at least ten times. The gene calls are TRBV5-1 and TRBJ1-1, with D possibly being TRBD1 (6 bases). Germline lookup yields CDR1 SGHRS and CDR2 YFSETQ. The ends were cut back, 4 bases at V and 1 base at J, with 11 bases in the middle. The CDR3 totals 14 residues. The DNA for the CDR3 is TGCGCCAGCAGCCGCGGACAGCCGAACACTGAAGCTTTCTTT. Translated: CASSRGQPNTEAFF.

The table lists this clonotype with a few counts. This chain uses TRBV28 with TRBJ2-7, with D perhaps matching TRBD2 (5 bases). V lost 5 bases and J 3 bases, leaving 20 bases between the germline ends. Germline CDR1 MDHEN, CDR2 SYDVKM. This CDR3 comprises 16 residues. The CDR3 sequence: CASSDLGVGDDYEQYV. CDR3 DNA: TGTGCCAGCAGTGACCTCGGGGTTGGCGACGACTACGAGCAGTACGTC.

This sequence joins TRBV7-2 and TRBJ2-1; possible D gene TRBD2, 6 bases. Per the germline V gene, CDR1 is SGHTA and CDR2 is FQGNSA. CDR3 size: 14 residues. Trimming removed 5 bases at V and 10 bases at J, with 18 bases between. The CDR3 nucleotides read TGTGCCAGCAGCCCCTGGCAAATTCGGGGGGAGCAGTTCTTC. Residues: CASSPWQIRGEQFF.

The V call is TRBV6-2 or TRBV6-3, the J call TRBJ2-6; the match to TRBD1 covers 11 bases. Germline CDR1 and CDR2: MNHEY and SVGEGT. The CDR3 is 21 amino acids. V shed 0 bases, J shed 2 bases, and the junction held 12 bases outside the gene matches. The CDR3 bases are TGTGCCAGCAGTTACTCGAAATTTGTCGGACAGGGGGCTGCTGGGGCCAACGTCCTGACTTTC. Translated, it gives CASSYSKFVGQGAAGANVLTF.

The chain carries TRBV6-1 and TRBJ1-5; maybe TRBD1 (6 bases). The germline V gene encodes CDR1 MNHNS and CDR2 SASEGT. The CDR3 consists of 14 residues. Trimming left V 8 bases short and J 3 bases short, with 14 bases between. In nucleotides, the CDR3 is TGTGCCAGCCGGGACAAAACCCCCAATCAGCCCCAGCATTTT. Amino acid sequence: CASRDKTPNQPQHF.

There are many counts of this clonotype. The CDR3 region has the DNA TGTGCCAGCAGGGCCCGGGGCGGGACGGACGGCTACACCTTC. This sequence encodes CASRARGGTDGYTF. V usage is TRBV12-3 or TRBV12-4 and J usage is TRBJ1-2, with D possibly being TRBD1 (5 bases). Trimming took off 6 bases at V and 8 bases at J, with 19 bases between the two ends. The CDR3 contains 14 residues.